This entry is about one T cell receptor beta chain. No cognate antigen has been identified for it. The record has no base qualities; no much larger clone is one base away. Germline trimming amounts to 4 bases on V and 0 bases on J, with 4 as the count of junction bases outside the gene matches. The CDR3 numbers 16 residues from cysteine through phenylalanine. Only the CDR3 part of the read is kept: 48 bases, read in frame from the first base. Sequences SGDLS (CDR1) and YYNGEE (CDR2) are obtained from the germline V gene. In total, 630 or so healthy bone marrow donors made up the cohort. At the time of sampling, every cohort member was nominally healthy, though immune exposures that went unrecorded were likely present. The donor was CMV seronegative and belonged to the group of 352 seronegative cohort members. Every donor gave a peripheral blood sample, and the peripheral blood mononuclear cells from that sample were used for TCR beta sequencing. Genomic DNA extraction from the blood cell samples was performed with the Qiagen DNeasy Blood Extraction Kit.

The sample comes from a study of cytomegalovirus exposure and HLA in healthy donors (dated by TCRdb to about 2017). Notes on the research overall: In an earlier analysis of some 610 of the donors, 250 to 300 Gb of sequence data and 90 million to 130 million unique TCR beta sequences from about 190 million T cells were reported. Roughly 310 gigabases of sequencing data and around 87 million unique TCR sequences were included in an early release covering roughly 600 HLA-typed donors. Of the 398 genotyped donors, about 80% fell in the genetic ancestry cluster associated with self-reported Caucasian donors. The aim of the study was to test whether cataloging public T cell receptors could identify signatures of past pathogen exposure. Using immunosequencing, the study profiled T cell repertoires from 666 subjects and related those repertoires to cytomegalovirus serostatus. In addition to the first cohort of approximately 650 subjects, a separate validation cohort of about 120 different subjects was used. High-throughput TCR immunosequencing, statistical association of individual TCRs with disease status, and machine learning were combined to predict cytomegalovirus infection status. To study patterns of TCR occurrence, a later analysis re-analyzed previously published TCR beta repertoires from several hundred donors and added high-resolution HLA genotyping. Rather than using new phenotypic data, the later analysis identified candidate immune exposures from TCR beta sequences and from how often those sequences occurred across donors. An earlier analysis of approximately 580 of the donors used high-throughput TCR beta sequencing to judge whether each TCR beta V gene segment behaved as functional or pseudogenic. Donor age, sex, ethnicity and CMV serostatus were compiled together with the repertoire data. A later genetic analysis used genome-wide SNP genotypes for about three fifths of the 666 donors, treating that subset as a discovery cohort. Every discovery cohort repertoire had been produced on one sequencing platform. HLA typing included class I and class II loci at four-digit resolution. Typing coverage varied by locus: roughly 629-630 donors for A, B, C, DRB1 and DQB1; approximately 500 for DQA1; approximately 570 for DPA1; approximately 490 for DPB1. Several DR-DQ haplotypes were handled as single units for association and clustering because linkage in the cohort was strong. Among roughly 400 genotyped donors of the cohort, an average of roughly 230,000 unique TCR beta nucleotide sequences was sequenced per donor, of which about 19% were non-productive. Overall results and qualifications from the work: In this cohort, only TCR beta chains were sequenced, and detectable features were limited by the absence of alpha or paired-chain data. At a false discovery rate of 0.05, a later analysis linked about 16,000 TCR beta sequences to specific HLA alleles. Correlated functional status among segregating V segments might be attributable to linkage disequilibrium, but an unknown experimental factor could not be ruled out. A total of roughly 160 TCR beta chains were listed by the study as associated with cytomegalovirus. In a later genetic analysis, fewer N-insertions in productive TCRs were reported among donors in an Asian-associated ancestry cluster than the roughly 710-donor mean. Three of the identified cytomegalovirus-associated TCR beta chains were confirmed in vitro to be specific for cytomegalovirus antigens. A later genetic analysis associated a missense DCLRE1C variant with V-gene and J-gene trimming of TCR beta chains, and an independent cohort replicated the association. A further reported finding was that TCR beta sequences accurately predicted the HLA-A and HLA-B alleles for most subjects in the first cohort. A cluster of highly shared sequence variants was judged likely to represent a technical artifact of the sequencing pipeline. Compared with equally common non-associated chains, HLA-associated TCR beta chains in a later analysis were more clonally expanded and had lower generation probabilities. Because the 87-base-pair reads could not distinguish some IMGT-functional V segments, including TRBV6-2 and TRBV6-3, those segments were excluded. The earlier analysis of 587 of the donors excluded approximately 17 rarely observed V segments, including chromosome 9 orphons, because counts were too low. Because HLA typing was missing for some donors at each locus, association tests included only the typed subset. While some public TCRs were present in many individuals, most TCR sequences turned up only very rarely across donors. Roughly uniform sequencing depth across donors was assumed in presence/absence analyses, although this assumption may not hold. The authors suggested that the approach could potentially be generalized to other disease states and immunological phenotypes. Assigning TCR associations to individual alleles was difficult when HLA alleles, especially DR and DQ, strongly co-occurred. In a later analysis, most CMV-associated TCR beta chains were found to appear HLA-restricted, with HLA associations seemingly driven largely by CMV exposure. A later analysis reported that several top co-occurrence clusters appeared linked to parvovirus B19, influenza, CMV and Epstein-Barr virus. In an earlier analysis of more than 450 of the donors, most TCR beta V segments were observed in productive rearrangements about 90% or about 30% of the time, broadly matching IMGT annotations. A later analysis found that TCR association rates varied across HLA loci, with DRB1 alleles showing the most associated TCRs and HLA-C alleles the fewest. The classifier was reported to diagnose cytomegalovirus status with high specificity and sensitivity in both the original and validation cohorts. For the cohort, immune exposure information was limited to CMV serostatus.

Library construction relied on the immunoSEQ multiplex PCR assay. The multiplex PCR relied on a mix of 60 forward primers for TCR Vbeta segments and 13 reverse primers for TCR Jbeta segments. Amplification of the CDR3 region of rearranged TCR beta genes was performed with a multiplex PCR assay on genomic DNA. The amplified TCR beta libraries were sequenced on the Illumina HiSeq System as 87-base-pair reads. The study's processing was this. In a later analysis, tens of millions of unique TCR beta chains were counted across the roughly 610 repertoires, and roughly 9.9 million of these chains were shared by at least two donors. A nearest-neighbor algorithm error-corrected the raw reads and collapsed the reads into unique sequences, merging closely related sequences to remove PCR and sequencing errors. V, D and J gene segments were assigned by aligning CDR3 sequences to IMGT reference sequences. Each retained sequence needed at least a six-nucleotide match to both a V gene segment and a J gene segment. Rearrangements were classified as productive when the CDR3 lacked stop codons and remained in frame with V and J, and all other rearrangements were classified as non-productive. CDR3 was defined by IMGT convention, running from the second conserved V-encoded cysteine to the conserved J-encoded phenylalanine. The earlier analysis of fewer than 700 of the donors excluded sequences that lacked an unambiguous match to a single V gene segment. An earlier analysis of 587 of the donors called V segments functional above 56.7% productive rearrangements and segregating when the between-donor standard deviation exceeded 5%. A statistical classification framework was built for diagnosing cytomegalovirus status from the catalog of TCR beta chain sequences. In a later analysis, TCR nucleotide sequences were compared against IMGT/GENE-DB human TR gene sequences so that V and J genes could be assigned. The TCRdist pipeline was used in a later analysis to assign CDR3 sequences and most-parsimonious VDJ recombination scenarios. In a later analysis, each TCR beta chain was defined by its CDR3 amino acid sequence together with its V-gene family, and reads without a unique V-gene family were excluded. As a way to deal with suspected cross-contamination and a sequencing artifact, a later analysis dropped hundreds of nucleotide sequences that were highly shared and had low generation probability. In a later analysis, a clonal expansion index for each public chain was calculated from normalized within-repertoire ranks of inferred template counts. A later analysis computed generation probabilities with a VDJ recombination model fitted to out-of-frame rearrangements, and checked the results against IGoR. Hypergeometric tests were used in a later analysis to score TCR-TCR, TCR-HLA and TCR-CMV co-occurrence, with a repertoire-size bias correction applied to the TCR pairs. In a later analysis, false discovery rates were estimated by permuting HLA or CMV assignments 20 times. In a later analysis, co-occurring TCRs were grouped using DBSCAN, and TCRdist sequence similarity was added for clustering within HLA-allele-positive subsets. Repertoires with fewer than 30,000 or more than 120,000 public chains were left out of co-occurrence clustering, as were a few repertoires with anomalous nucleotide sharing. TCRdb mirrors the immuneACCESS table, restricted to in-frame sequences. Some clones are absent from its copies; in checked studies, under half trace to an unresolved V gene, and the reason for the others is unknown. D and trimming were read from the DNA, whereas the V and J calls and clone size are those reported in that table. This sample holds around 140,000 clones; under 90% were observed only once. The leading ten clones occupy around 2.6% of the sample.

This clonotype was sampled from a male donor in good health and CMV-seronegative. The sequenced sample consisted of PBMCs. Recombination connected TRBV9 to TRBJ2-5; 12 nucleotides in the junction match TRBD2. The CDR3 is CASSSGTSGYQETQYF. The nucleotide sequence reads TGTGCCAGCAGCTCCGGGACTAGCGGGTACCAAGAGACCCAGTACTTC.